The clone carrying this TCR beta chain occurred a few times. What it recognizes is unknown. The sample originates from a study of identical twins. General study findings and limits: Its conclusions, products of cross-sectional statistical analysis, did not come from following the same donors. Weaker excess twin sharing was seen among beta out-of-frame sequences. Abundant cord blood beta clonotypes carried fewer insertions; memory repertoires showed none.

From the 5' RACE reads, TCRdb called clonotypes with MiXCR, one entry per CDR3 protein. The sample has fewer than 650,000 distinct CDR3 sequences; just over 7% are singletons. These data were also reused for a study on yellow fever vaccine responses in identical twins.

The origin of this receptor is a woman aged 18-35 years in good health. Sequences were obtained from PBMCs.

The CDR3 spells CASSLVVEETQYF. CDR3 in DNA: TGTGCCAGCAGCTTAGTAGTGGAAGAGACCCAGTACTTC. V usage is TRBV7-2 and J usage is TRBJ2-5; the D is unclear. Germline-derived CDR1 and CDR2 are SGHTA and FQGNSA. V was pared by 1 base and J by 3 bases, with 6 bases between. The CDR3 is made up of 13 amino acids.